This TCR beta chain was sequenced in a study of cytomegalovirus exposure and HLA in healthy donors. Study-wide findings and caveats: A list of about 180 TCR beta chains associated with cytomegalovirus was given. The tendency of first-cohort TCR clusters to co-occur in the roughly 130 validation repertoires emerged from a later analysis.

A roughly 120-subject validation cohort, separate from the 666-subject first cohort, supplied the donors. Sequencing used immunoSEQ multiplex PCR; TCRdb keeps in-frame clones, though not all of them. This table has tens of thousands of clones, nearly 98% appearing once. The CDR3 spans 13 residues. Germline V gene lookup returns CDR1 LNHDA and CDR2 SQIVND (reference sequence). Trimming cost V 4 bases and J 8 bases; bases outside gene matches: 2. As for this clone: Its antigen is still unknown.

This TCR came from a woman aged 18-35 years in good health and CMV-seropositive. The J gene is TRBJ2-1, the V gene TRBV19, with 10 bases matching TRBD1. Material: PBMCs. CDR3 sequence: CASSNGQGDEQFF. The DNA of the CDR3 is TGTGCCAGTAGTAACGGACAGGGGGATGAGCAGTTCTTC.